This T cell receptor (beta chain) was captured in a study of blood T cell repertoires in COVID-19. The V segment lost 3 bases and the J segment 10 bases; nucleotides outside the gene matches: 9. Germline values: CDR1 LNHDA, CDR2 SQIVND (reference sequence). The CDR3 has 16 residues. Method: immunoSEQ multiplex PCR; TCRdb's copy keeps in-frame clones and lacks some. This sample carries under 250,000 clones, about 93% of them seen once, and the ten largest clones take around 0.84%. V usage is TRBV19 and J usage is TRBJ2-3, with 14 positions matching TRBD2. The source is a man aged 55-75 years with COVID-19, enrolled during active disease. Sequenced input: peripheral blood. The CDR3 coding sequence is TGTGCCAGTAGTATTGCAGGGACTAGCGGGAGCGCAGCGCAGTATTTT. Translation: CASSIAGTSGSAAQYF.